This T cell receptor beta chain was sequenced during a study of OX40 agonist ivuxolimab in advanced cancers. Study at large: Ivuxolimab doses were 0.01, 0.1, 0.3, 1.5, 3 or 10 mg/kg every 2 weeks. In three patients, partial responses were observed, one with hepatocellular carcinoma and two with cutaneous melanoma.

General study results and limits: Antigen specificity of clonally expanded peripheral T cells was not established.

Note on this clone: Its antigen is not known.

Using immunoSEQ multiplex PCR, the repertoire was profiled, and TCRdb retains in-frame clones only, with some absent. Of about 86,000 clones in the sample, 75% to 95% were seen once. Germline V gene sequence: CDR1 SGHNT, CDR2 YYREEE (reference sequence). Trimming left V 1 base short and J 4 bases short, with 9 bases between. The CDR3 runs to 14 residues. Sequences were derived from CD4+ or CD8+ T cells sorted from blood, sampled in a trial of the OX40 agonist ivuxolimab. The chain combines TRBV5-4 with TRBJ2-1; the D is unclear. The receptor was isolated from an adult with an advanced solid tumor such as melanoma, head and neck, liver or kidney cancer. The CDR3 protein is CASSLMGNYNEQFF. As DNA, the CDR3 is TGTGCCAGCAGCTTGATGGGGAATTACAATGAGCAGTTCTTC.